This TCR beta chain derives from a study of blood T cell repertoires in COVID-19. Background on the study: COVID-19 samples from acute and convalescent phases originated in the United States, Italy and Spain.

The Seattle patients joined while their infection was active and were tracked longitudinally afterward. This clone was found once. Original methodology: From reference gene primer amplification, estimates of nucleated cell counts were derived. Clones were sequenced by immunoSEQ multiplex PCR, and TCRdb holds only the in-frame ones, with some missing. The V and J calls and the clone size are those of that table, but D and trimming were determined from the DNA. This sample has 40,000 to 45,000 clones, with approximately 90% found just once. From germline, CDR1 is MGHDK and CDR2 SYGVNS. The CDR3 is 13 amino acids. Trimming cost V 8 bases and J 5 bases, with 12 bases left between them.

This clonotype was sampled from a middle-aged man with COVID-19, enrolled during active disease. What was sequenced was peripheral blood. The chain joins TRBV25-1 to TRBJ2-2, with D tentatively TRBD1 (5 bases). In nucleotides, the CDR3 is TGTGCCAGCGCCGACAGCCTTACCGGGGAGCTGTTTTTT. This translates into CASADSLTGELFF.